A selection of T cell receptor beta chains follows, all from one sample in a study of immune evolution from preneoplasia to lung adenocarcinoma. Assay: immunoSEQ multiplex PCR; the TCRdb copy retains only in-frame clones and omits some. The table includes approximately 5,300 clones, roughly 82% detected once. Sequenced input: FFPE lung adenocarcinoma in situ tissue. The receptors here all came from a person aged 70 to 79 with lung adenocarcinoma. Each CDR3 is given with its conserved first and last residue. A D gene is named only where the DNA matches it firmly. Rows may omit the clone size; those that give it use once, few, many or a size class.

J gene | V gene | clone size | CDR3 length | D gene | CDR3 DNA | CDR3 protein
TRBJ2-7 | TRBV2 | . | 14 | . | TGTGCCTCCTACCTAGCGCGTACGTTTTACGAGCAGTACTTC | CASYLARTFYEQYF
TRBJ1-1 | TRBV7-8 | . | 14 | . | TGTGCCAGCAGCTTAGGGGCAGGTTCCACTGAAGCTTTCTTT | CASSLGAGSTEAFF
TRBJ2-5 | TRBV7-9 | . | 13 | TRBD2 | TGTGCCAGCAACACGGGACTAGCAGAGACCCAGTACTTC | CASNTGLAETQYF
TRBJ2-6 | TRBV7-8 | . | 18 | TRBD2 | TGTGCCAGCAGCTTACCAGGACTAGATTTCTCTGGGGCCAACGTCCTGACTTTC | CASSLPGLDFSGANVLTF
TRBJ2-5 | TRBV5-1 | . | 13 | . | TGCGCCAGCAGCATTTCCTTCCCGGGGACCCAGTACTTC | CASSISFPGTQYF
TRBJ2-4 | TRBV5-5 | . | 16 | . | TGTGCCAGCAGCCTGGGCGCAGGGGACGCCCAAAACATTCAGTACTTC | CASSLGAGDAQNIQYF
TRBJ1-1 | TRBV30 | . | 14 | . | TGTGCCTGGAGTGTAGGGAGGTACAACACTGAAGCTTTCTTT | CAWSVGRYNTEAFF
TRBJ1-1 | TRBV29-1 | few | 13 | . | TGCAGCGGCAACCCTAACGGAGGCACTGAAGCTTTCTTT | CSGNPNGGTEAFF
TRBJ1-1 | TRBV30 | . | 12 | . | TGTGCCTGGAGGTGGGCGGACACTGAAGCTTTCTTT | CAWRWADTEAFF
TRBJ2-1 | TRBV4-1 | . | 15 | . | TGCGCCAGCAGCCAAGATATCGTCCGCTACAATGAGCAGTTCTTC | CASSQDIVRYNEQFF
TRBJ2-5 | TRBV2 | once | 15 | TRBD2 | TGTGCCAGCAGAGGACTAGCGGGATGGCAAGAGACCCAGTACTTC | CASRGLAGWQETQYF
TRBJ2-3 | TRBV2 | . | 13 | TRBD2 | TGTGCCAGCTGGGGGGGAATCACAGATACGCAGTATTTT | CASWGGITDTQYF
TRBJ2-7 | TRBV10-1 | . | 17 | TRBD2 | TGCGCCAGCAGTGAGTTGGTAGCGGGAGGTCCGACCTACGAGCAGTACTTC | CASSELVAGGPTYEQYF
TRBJ2-1 | TRBV7-9 | few | 14 | . | TGTGCCAGCAGCTTTTTGGAGGCCGGCAATGAGCAGTTCTTC | CASSFLEAGNEQFF
TRBJ2-4 | TRBV6-5 | . | 13 | . | TGTGCCAGCAGTTACTCGAGTGGAAACATTCAGTACTTC | CASSYSSGNIQYF